What follows are 15 T cell receptor beta chains derived from one specimen sequenced in a study of blood T cell repertoires in COVID-19. This table comes from immunoSEQ multiplex PCR, and its TCRdb copy is limited to in-frame clones, with some not included. The table shows roughly 250,000 clones, with 80% to 90% occurring only once. Sequenced: PBMCs or T cells enriched from blood (not recorded which). The origin of the receptors is a woman in her 30s who had recovered from COVID-19.

The chain is built from TRBV19 and TRBJ2-5; 7 bases map to TRBD1. CDR1 is LNHDA, CDR2 SQIVND, per germline (reference sequence). Trimming removed 5 bases from V and 1 base from J; junction bases left unmatched: 7. The CDR3 is made up of 15 amino acids. The CDR3 DNA reads TGTGCCAGTAGTCCACGGGGACAGATCCAAGAGACCCAGTACTTC. It is translated as CASSPRGQIQETQYF.

The chain is built from TRBV5-4 and TRBJ2-1; D possibly corresponds to TRBD1 (5 bases). V was clipped by 0 bases and J by 2 bases, with 9 bases between them. CDR3 size: 15 residues. Germline loops: CDR1 SGHNT, CDR2 YYREEE (reference sequence). The CDR3 region is CASSLVGATYNEQFF. CDR3 coding DNA: TGTGCCAGCAGCTTGGTTGGGGCGACCTACAATGAGCAGTTCTTC.

Here the CDR3 reads CAWGTGPKLFF. CDR3 DNA sequence: TGTGCCTGGGGAACAGGGCCAAAACTGTTTTTT. The gene calls are TRBV30 and TRBJ1-4, with a tentative D call TRBD1 (6 bases). Germline values: CDR1 GTSNPN, CDR2 SVGIG (reference sequence). The CDR3 extends over 11 amino acids. Trimming removed 5 bases at V and 10 bases at J, with 11 bases between.

The chain is built from TRBV5-5 and TRBJ2-1; 12 positions agree with TRBD2. Trimming at V came to 2 bases and at J to 9 bases, leaving 6 bases not matched to a gene. This CDR3 spans 15 amino acids. Germline lookup yields CDR1 SGHKS and CDR2 YYEKEE (reference sequence). This CDR3 is CASSFPSGGAGEQFF. CDR3 in DNA: TGTGCCAGCAGCTTTCCTAGCGGGGGGGCAGGTGAGCAGTTCTTC. The full variable domain, its missing parts supplied by reference TRBV5-5 and TRBJ2-1, is DAGVTQSPTHLIKTRGQQVTLRCSPISGHKSVSWYQQVLGQGPQFIFQYYEKEERGRGNFPDRFSARQFPNYSSELNVNALLLGDSALYLCASSFPSGGAGEQFFGPGTRLTVL.

This sequence joins TRBV6-6 and TRBJ2-3; TRBD2 might be the D (6 bases). Trimming removed 2 bases at V and 0 bases at J, with 6 bases between. Germline CDR1 and CDR2: MNHNY and SVGAGI (reference sequence). The CDR3 runs to 14 residues. The CDR3 protein is CASSYSGSTDTQYF. DNA of the CDR3: TGTGCCAGCAGTTACAGCGGGAGCACAGATACGCAGTATTTT.

V and J are TRBV27 and TRBJ2-1; D is unresolved. CDR1 and CDR2 from the germline V gene are MNHEY and SMNVEV (reference sequence). Trimming removed 8 bases at V and 5 bases at J, with 16 bases between. The CDR3 length is 14 residues. The CDR3, as DNA: TGTGCCAGCTCGTTCAGTGTTACAGACAATGAGCAGTTCTTC. It is translated as CASSFSVTDNEQFF.

The J gene is TRBJ2-2, the V gene TRBV6-5, with D perhaps matching TRBD1 (5 bases). The V end lost 3 bases, the J end lost 1 base, and 9 bases lay between the germline ends. CDR1 and CDR2 from the germline V gene are MNHEY and SVGAGI. The CDR3 spans 15 residues. The CDR3: CASSYWTRNTGELFF. The CDR3 coding sequence is TGTGCCAGCAGTTATTGGACAAGGAACACCGGGGAGCTGTTTTTT.

The CDR3: CASSLAAGDTIYF. CDR3 coding DNA: TGTGCCAGCAGCTTAGCGGCAGGGGATACCATATATTTT. The V call is TRBV7-8, the J call TRBJ1-3; D possibly corresponds to TRBD1 (6 bases). The CDR3 consists of 13 residues. Germline-derived CDR1 and CDR2 are SGHVS and FQNEAQ. V was shortened by 0 bases and J by 10 bases, with 10 bases between the two germline ends.

V and J are TRBV5-4 and TRBJ2-7; TRBD2 matches 9 bases. Germline CDR1 and CDR2: SGHNT and YYREEE (reference sequence). J was trimmed by 5 bases and V by 0 bases; bases with no gene match: 12. The CDR3 runs to 17 residues. CDR3: CASSLVGASGRLDEQYF. CDR3 DNA: TGTGCCAGCAGCTTGGTGGGGGCAAGCGGGAGGCTCGACGAGCAGTACTTC.

This clone has a handful of counts. V is TRBV7-9 and J is TRBJ1-1; TRBD1 matches 9 bases. The V and J ends lost 6 bases and 4 bases, in that order; junction bases with no gene match: 3. Germline-derived CDR1 and CDR2 are SEHNR and FQNEAQ (reference sequence). The CDR3 is 13 amino acids. CDR3 protein: CASSRQGGTEAFF. The CDR3 DNA is TGTGCCAGCAGTAGACAGGGGGGCACTGAAGCTTTCTTT.

On this clone itself: Distinct nucleotide sequences in the sample also encode this CDR3. V usage is TRBV7-3 and J usage is TRBJ1-1, with a possible D match to TRBD1 (5 bases). CDR1 is SGHTA and CDR2 is FQGTGA in the germline V gene. The CDR3 has 15 residues. Trimming shortened V by 0 bases and J by 0 bases, and 8 bases separated the two germline ends. For the CDR3, the DNA is TGTGCCAGCAGCTTAACTAGGGGCATGAACACTGAAGCTTTCTTT. Translation: CASSLTRGMNTEAFF.

The chain is built from TRBV28 and TRBJ1-5, with D perhaps TRBD1 (5 bases). The V and J ends lost 10 bases and 6 bases respectively, with 28 bases between them. CDR3 size: 17 residues. Germline CDR1 is MDHEN and CDR2 is SYDVKM. The CDR3 DNA sequence: TGTGCCACCTTAGACAGCTCGGGCGAGTCTGATCTTCAGCCCCAGCATTTT. Protein product: CATLDSSGESDLQPQHF.

This clone has a handful of counts. The chain couples TRBV27 to TRBJ2-3, with unresolved D. Per germline, CDR1 MNHEY and CDR2 SMNVEV (reference sequence). The V end lost 3 bases, the J end lost 4 bases, and 8 bases lay between the germline ends. The CDR3 extends over 13 amino acids. CDR3 DNA sequence: TGTGCCAGCAGTTTCTCGGTCGCAGATACGCAGTATTTT. Translating gives CASSFSVADTQYF.

The chain uses TRBV16 and TRBJ1-1, with a tentative D call TRBD1 (6 bases). The CDR3 has 15 residues. Germline-derived CDR1 and CDR2 are KGHSY and FQNENV. Trimming cost V 0 bases and J 4 bases, with 12 bases left between them. This CDR3 reads CASSQSAGRGTEAFF. CDR3 in DNA: TGTGCCAGCAGCCAATCGGCGGGCAGGGGCACTGAAGCTTTCTTT. Full variable domain (missing parts from reference TRBV16 and TRBJ1-1): GEEVAQTPKHLVRGEGQKAKLYCAPIKGHSYVFWYQQVLKNEFKFLISFQNENVFDETGMPKERFSAKCLPNSPCSLEIQATKLEDSAVYFCASSQSAGRGTEAFFGQGTRLTVV.

This chain links TRBV7-9 with TRBJ2-7; the D gene is possibly TRBD1 (5 bases). Trimming left V 8 bases short and J 1 base short, with 18 bases between. The CDR3 runs 15 residues. Per the germline V gene, CDR1 is SEHNR and CDR2 is FQNEAQ (reference sequence). The CDR3: CASGQRVIGSYEQYF. CDR3 nucleotide sequence: TGTGCCAGCGGACAACGGGTTATCGGATCCTACGAGCAGTACTTC.